This paragraph covers one TCR beta chain sequence. Its target is not known. Unmatched junction bases numbered 4, after V lost 5 bases and J lost 2 bases. CDR3 length: 16 residues. From germline, CDR1 is SGHAT and CDR2 FQNNGV. The data were obtained in a study of CD8+CD57+ T cells in acquired aplastic anemia. Across the study: Sorted CD4+ and CD8+ cell DNA averaged around 3.3 ug.

Genomic DNA provided the template from which TCR beta VDJ and CDR3 profiles were obtained. TCRdb analysed the reads with MiXCR anew, one entry per CDR3 protein. The profile shows 150,000 to 200,000 distinct CDR3 sequences, approximately 40% of them singletons. Whole-study findings and limits: Roughly 31 was the count of CD8+ CDR3 sequences that patients shared with controls.

This TCR was sampled from a human donor in good health. Sequencing was carried out using sorted CD4+, CD8+, or CD8+CD57+ T cells (not recorded which) from PBMCs. V is TRBV11-2 and J is TRBJ2-7; 15 bases line up with TRBD2. DNA for the CDR3: TGTGCCAGCAGCCCGGGACTAGCGGGAGGTGCCTACGAGCAGTACTTC. Translation: CASSPGLAGGAYEQYF.